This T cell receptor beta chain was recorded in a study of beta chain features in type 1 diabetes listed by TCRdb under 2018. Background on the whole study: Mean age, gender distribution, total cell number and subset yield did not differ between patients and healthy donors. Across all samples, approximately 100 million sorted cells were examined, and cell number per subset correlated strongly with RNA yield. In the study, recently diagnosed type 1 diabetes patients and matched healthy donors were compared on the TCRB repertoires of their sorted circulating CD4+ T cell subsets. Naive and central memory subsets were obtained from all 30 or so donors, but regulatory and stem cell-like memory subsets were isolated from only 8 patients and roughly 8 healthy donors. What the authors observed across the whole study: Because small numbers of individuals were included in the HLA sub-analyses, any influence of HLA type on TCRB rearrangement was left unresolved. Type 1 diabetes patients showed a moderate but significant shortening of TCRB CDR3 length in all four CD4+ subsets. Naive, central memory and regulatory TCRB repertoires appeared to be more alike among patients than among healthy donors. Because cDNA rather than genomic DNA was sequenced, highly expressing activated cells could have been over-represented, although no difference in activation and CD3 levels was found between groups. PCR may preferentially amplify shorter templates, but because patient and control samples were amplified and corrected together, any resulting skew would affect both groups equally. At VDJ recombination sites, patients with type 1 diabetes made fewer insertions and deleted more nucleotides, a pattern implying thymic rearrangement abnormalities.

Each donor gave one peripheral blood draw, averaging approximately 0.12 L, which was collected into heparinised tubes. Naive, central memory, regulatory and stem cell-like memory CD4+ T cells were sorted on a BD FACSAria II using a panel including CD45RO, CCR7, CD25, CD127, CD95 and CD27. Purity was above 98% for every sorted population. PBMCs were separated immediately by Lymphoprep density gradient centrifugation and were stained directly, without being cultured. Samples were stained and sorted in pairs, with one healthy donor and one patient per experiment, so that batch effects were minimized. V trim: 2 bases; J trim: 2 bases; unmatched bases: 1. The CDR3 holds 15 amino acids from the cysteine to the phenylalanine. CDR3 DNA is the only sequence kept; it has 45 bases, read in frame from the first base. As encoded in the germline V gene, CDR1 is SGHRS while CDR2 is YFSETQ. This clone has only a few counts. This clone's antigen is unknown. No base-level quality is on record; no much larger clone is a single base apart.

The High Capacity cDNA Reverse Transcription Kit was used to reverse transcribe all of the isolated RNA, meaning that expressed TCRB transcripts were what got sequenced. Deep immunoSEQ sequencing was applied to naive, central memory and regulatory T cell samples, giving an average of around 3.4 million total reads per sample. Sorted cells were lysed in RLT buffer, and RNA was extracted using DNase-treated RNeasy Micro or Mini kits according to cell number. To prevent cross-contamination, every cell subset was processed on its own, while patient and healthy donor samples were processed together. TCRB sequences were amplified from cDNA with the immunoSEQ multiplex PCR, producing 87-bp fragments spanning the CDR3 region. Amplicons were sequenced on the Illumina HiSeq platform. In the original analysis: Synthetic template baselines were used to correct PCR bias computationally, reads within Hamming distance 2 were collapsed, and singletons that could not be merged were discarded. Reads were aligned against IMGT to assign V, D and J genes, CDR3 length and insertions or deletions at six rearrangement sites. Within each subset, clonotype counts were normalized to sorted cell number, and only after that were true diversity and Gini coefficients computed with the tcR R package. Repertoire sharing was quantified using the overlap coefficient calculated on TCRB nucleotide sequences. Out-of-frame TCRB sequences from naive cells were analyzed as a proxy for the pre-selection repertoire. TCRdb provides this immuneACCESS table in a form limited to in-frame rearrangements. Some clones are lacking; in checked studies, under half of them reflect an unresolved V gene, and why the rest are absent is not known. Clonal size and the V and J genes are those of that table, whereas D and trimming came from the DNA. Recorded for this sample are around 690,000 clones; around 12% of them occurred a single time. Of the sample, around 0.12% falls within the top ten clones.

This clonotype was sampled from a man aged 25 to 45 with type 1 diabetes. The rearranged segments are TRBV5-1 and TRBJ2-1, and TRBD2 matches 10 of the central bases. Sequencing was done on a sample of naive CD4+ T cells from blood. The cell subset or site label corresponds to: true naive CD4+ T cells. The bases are TGCGCCAGCAGCTTTACTAGCGGGGCCTACAATGAGCAGTTCTTC. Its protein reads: CASSFTSGAYNEQFF.